Below are 4 T cell receptor beta chains sequenced from a single sample in a study of sequential checkpoint blockade in melanoma. Generated by immunoSEQ multiplex PCR, the TCRdb table keeps only in-frame clones and is missing some. The sample has some 19,000 clones; around 80% are singletons. Treatment meaning: randomized to nivolumab then ipilimumab (arm A) or the reverse (arm B). The sample here was CD8+ T cells sorted from blood (inferred from file names), taken from a patient given nivolumab and ipilimumab in sequence. The receptors shown here come from a human donor with melanoma.

V is TRBV2 and J is TRBJ2-1; perhaps TRBD1 as D (5 bases). The CDR3 length is 12 residues. Germline V gives CDR1 SNHLY, CDR2 FYNNEI. The germline V and J ends were trimmed by 3 bases and 10 bases, with 10 bases remaining between them. The DNA for the CDR3 is TGTGCCAGCAGTGACCCCCCAGGGGAGCAGTTCTTC. This translates into CASSDPPGEQFF. Variable domain in full (rest from reference TRBV2 and TRBJ2-1): EPEVTQTPSHQVTQMGQEVILRCVPISNHLYFYWYRQILGQKVEFLVSFYNNEISEKSEIFDDQFSVERPDGSNFTLKIRSTKLEDSAMYFCASSDPPGEQFFGPGTRLTVL.

The rearrangement uses TRBV7-9 and TRBJ2-5, with D possibly matching TRBD1 (6 bases). TRBJ2-7 explains the end of the DNA better; the J call may be wrong. Germline V CDR1 and CDR2: SEHNR, FQNEAQ (reference sequence). The CDR3 runs 12 residues. For the CDR3, the DNA is TGTGCCAGCAGCCTTTGGACAGACGAGCAGTACTTC. Its protein is CASSLWTDEQYF.

This clone was counted a single time. Distinct nucleotide sequences in the sample also encode this CDR3. The chain combines TRBV9 with TRBJ2-2, with TRBD2 matching 12 bases. The CDR3 consists of 16 residues. Germline assignment: CDR1 SGDLS and CDR2 YYNGEE. J was trimmed by 5 bases and V by 3 bases; bases with no gene match: 5. CDR3 sequence reads: CASSGLAGAGTGELFF. The CDR3 DNA sequence: TGTGCCAGCAGCGGACTAGCGGGAGCAGGGACCGGGGAGCTGTTTTTT.

This clone was detected a few times. The rearrangement links TRBV19 to TRBJ1-2; a weak D match, TRBD1 (5 bases). The CDR3 length is 11 residues. Germline CDR1 reads LNHDA; CDR2 reads SQIVND (reference sequence). V shed 5 bases and J shed 14 bases, with 15 bases lying between them. The CDR3 loop is CASSAGREKTF. In DNA, the CDR3 is TGTGCCAGTAGTGCAGGGAGGGAGAAAACCTTC.